This entry features one TCR beta chain sequence. This clonotype turned up a few times. Its target antigen remains unknown. Base qualities were left out, and no much larger clone turns up one base away. There are 12 amino acids in the CDR3, from cysteine to phenylalanine inclusive. The entry retains the CDR3 DNA only, 36 bases that are in frame from base 1. V is cut by 4 bases and J by 8 bases, and the space between the germline ends is 11 bases. CDR1 SEHNR and CDR2 FQNEAQ are derived from the germline V gene (reference sequence). The sample is drawn from a study of response to subunit inactivated influenza vaccine (dated by TCRdb to about 2018). Study-wide context: To follow how T cells responded to a trivalent subunit inactivated influenza vaccine, the researchers relied on deep quantitative profiling of the T cell receptor repertoire.

The library was obtained by RT-PCR. Sequencing was carried out with an Illumina HiSeq 2500. TCRdb trimmed the raw reads at Q25, called clones with MiXCR and kept productive beta chains. Under each unique CDR3 protein, matching rows form one entry showing the most common genes and DNA. The table for this sample lists about 240,000 distinct CDR3 sequences; 9% to 15% of them were counted only once. The ten biggest clones cover less than 8.5% of the sample. The paper's findings and limits, for the study overall: According to the authors, only a limited number of new T cells may be recruited by each seasonal influenza vaccination.

The sequence derives from a man over 45 who received an inactivated influenza vaccine. Donor details come from another sample of the same person, matched by shared clones. The sample in question was non-naive T cells sorted from PBMCs, obtained around two weeks before vaccination. The cell subset or site label here, explained by the study, means: memory T cell fraction. Rearrangement joined TRBV7-9 to TRBJ1-2; the D segment could be TRBD1, given 6 matching bases. Read as DNA, the sequence is TGTGCCAGCAGCTCCCTACAGGGAGGCTACACCTTC. It codes for CASSSLQGGYTF.